This TCR beta chain was found in a study of T-cell memory formation after mild COVID-19. Study as a whole: TCR clustering was largely donor specific. Findings and limits, study-wide: Balance between CD4 and CD8 was seen in clones contracting day 15 to 85, and a CD4+ lean was seen in later expanders.

This CDR3 region has 15 residues. Germline V gene sequence: CDR1 SGHTA, CDR2 FQGNSA. Trimming took 2 bases from V and 3 from J; bases not matched to a gene: 6. This clonotype has a handful of counts. Its antigen is not identified. 5'RACE primed from the constant segment yielded TCR alpha and TCR beta cDNA libraries bearing sample barcodes and UMIs. TCRdb recomputed calls from the 5' RACE reads with MiXCR, one row per CDR3 protein. This repertoire shows some 350,000 distinct CDR3 sequences, 10% to 15% found once; its top ten account for about a fifth. The chain combines TRBV7-2 with TRBJ1-1, with 7 bases fitting TRBD1. This TCR derives from a man aged 18 to 30 who had mild COVID-19 (a few samples of this study predate the infection). Cell type and time point are not known. Sequencing was done on a sample of PBMCs or a T cell subset sorted from them (not recorded which). Here the CDR3 reads CASSLLGGLDTEAFF. In DNA form, the CDR3 reads TGTGCCAGCAGCTTACTAGGGGGCTTGGACACTGAAGCTTTCTTT.